Below, 11 T cell receptor beta chains from the same sample are listed, as sequenced in a study of molecular identifiers for immune sequencing clone quantification. TCRdb reprocessed the PCR reads via MiXCR and lists one record per CDR3 protein. The top ten clones hold approximately 3.8% of a sample with 100,000 or so distinct CDR3 sequences, roughly a third of them seen once. Material: naive CD8+ T cells from blood, with Jurkat cell RNA spiked in. Subset reported: FACS-sorted CD8+CD4-CCR7+CD45RA+ naive T cells. The receptors were sampled from a human donor in good health. Some libraries in this study had Jurkat cell RNA spiked in.

The rearrangement uses TRBV6-2 or TRBV6-3 and TRBJ2-3; TRBD2 matches 7 bases. Germline values: CDR1 MNHEY, CDR2 SVGEGT. The junction had 13 bases not matched to a gene; V was cut back by 0 bases and J by 4 bases. The CDR3 is 18 amino acids. In nucleotides, the CDR3 is TGTGCCAGCAGTTACTCCCTCACTAGGCGGGAGTTGGCAGATACGCAGTATTTT. Translated, it gives CASSYSLTRRELADTQYF.

This clonotype was recorded only once. A much larger clone lies a single base off, so this may be a read error. V is TRBV7-8 and J is TRBJ2-1; D gene uncertain. CDR1 and CDR2 (germline): SGHVS, FQNEAQ. This CDR3 contains 12 residues. The CDR3 DNA reads as TGTGTCAGCAGCAAGATCTACAATGAGCAGTTCTTC. Residues: CVSSKIYNEQFF.

The table lists this clonotype with a few counts. The rearrangement links TRBV12-3 or TRBV12-4 to TRBJ2-3; D unclear. Trimming pared 6 bases from V and 2 bases from J, leaving 15 bases between. CDR3 length: 15 residues. The CDR3 reads CASSSETELTDTQYF. The CDR3 nucleotides are TGTGCCAGCAGCTCCGAGACGGAGCTCACAGATACGCAGTATTTT.

This chain joins TRBV7-9 and TRBJ2-3; no reliable D call. Trimming left V 7 bases short and J 2 bases short, with 19 bases between. The CDR3 has 16 amino acids. CDR1 and CDR2 from the germline V gene are SEHNR and FQNEAQ (reference sequence). This CDR3 reads CASKYPAVVDTDTQYF. Here the CDR3 DNA reads TGTGCCAGCAAGTACCCCGCGGTAGTCGACACAGATACGCAGTATTTT.

The chain couples TRBV7-2 to TRBJ1-4, with D unclear. Trimming removed 1 base from V and 8 bases from J, with 14 bases in between. Germline lookup yields CDR1 SGHTA and CDR2 FQGNSA. The CDR3 totals 15 residues. CDR3 protein: CASSLGPGQGEKLFF. The CDR3 DNA reads TGTGCCAGCAGCTTAGGTCCGGGCCAAGGGGAAAAACTGTTTTTT.

With respect to this clonotype: No conserved phenylalanine or tryptophan is present at the end of the CDR3, so a read error is the likely explanation. The V gene is TRBV11-1, the J gene TRBJ2-2; D remains unclear. V shed 8 bases and J shed 3 bases, with 7 bases lying between them. The germline V gene encodes CDR1 SGHAT and CDR2 FQDESV (reference sequence). There are 12 residues in the CDR3. The CDR3 DNA sequence: TGTGCCAGCGCTTGGGACACCGGGGAGCTGTTTTAT. Encoded protein: CASAWDTGELFY.

A remark on this clonotype: One end of the junction fails to match germline, which may point to a read error. The gene calls are TRBV28 and TRBJ2-6; D may be TRBD1 or TRBD2 (5 bases each). The CDR3 is 15 amino acids. The germline CDR1 and CDR2 sequences are MDHEN and SYDVKM. CDR3 in DNA: TGTGCCAACAGTCCCCGGGGCGCTGGGGCCAACGTCCTGACTTTC. Translated: CANSPRGAGANVLTF. The entire variable domain, with the rest obtained from reference TRBV28 and TRBJ2-6, is as follows: DVKVTQSSRYLVKRTGEKVFLECVQDMDHENMFWYRQDPGLGLRLIYFSYDVKMKEKGDIPEGYSVSREKKERFSLILESASTNQTSMYLCANSPRGAGANVLTFGAGSRLTVL.

This clonotype has a handful of counts. The chain has TRBV29-1 and TRBJ1-1; possible D gene TRBD1, 5 bases. Trimming removed 6 bases at V and 1 base at J, with 15 bases between. Germline V gene lookup returns CDR1 SQVTM and CDR2 ANQGSEA. This CDR3 has 14 residues. The CDR3 sequence is CSVRGERTNTEAFF. CDR3 sequence (DNA): TGCAGCGTGAGGGGTGAACGGACGAACACTGAAGCTTTCTTT.

The genes are TRBV9 and TRBJ2-1, with D perhaps TRBD2 (5 bases). The CDR3 runs 15 residues. The germline gives CDR1 SGDLS, CDR2 YYNGEE. Trimming took off 0 bases at V and 0 bases at J, with 7 bases between the two ends. The CDR3 is CASSVGGPSYNEQFF. CDR3 DNA: TGTGCCAGCAGCGTAGGCGGGCCCTCCTACAATGAGCAGTTCTTC.

Notes on this clonotype: An end of the junction differs from the germline gene, which may be a read error. The chain is built from TRBV5-3 and TRBJ2-3, with D unclear. TRBV5-3 is recorded as an ORF, its role being uncertain. The CDR3 is 11 residues long. The CDR3 sequence: CASSFTDSQYF. Here the CDR3 DNA reads TGTGCCAGCAGCTTTACAGATTCGCAGTATTTT.

V is TRBV4-3 and J is TRBJ2-1; 7 bases fit TRBD2. V dropped 0 bases and J dropped 8; count of bases not matched to a gene: 10. This CDR3 contains 16 residues. The germline CDR1 and CDR2 sequences are LGHNA and YSLEER. The CDR3 nucleotides read TGCGCCAGCAGCCAAGATGGGCGCGGGAGAACGCATGAGCAGTTCTTC. It specifies CASSQDGRGRTHEQFF.